These 7 T cell receptor beta chains came from one sample sequenced in a study of blood T cell repertoires in COVID-19. Assay: immunoSEQ multiplex PCR; the TCRdb copy retains only in-frame clones and omits some. The sample yields tens of thousands of clones, roughly four fifths seen once. Material: peripheral blood. The receptors were gathered from a man aged 65 to 79 with COVID-19, enrolled during active disease.

CDR3 protein: CAWSGNTYNEQFF. The CDR3 region has the DNA TGTGCCTGGAGTGGTAACACCTACAATGAGCAGTTCTTC. The chain recombines TRBV30 with TRBJ2-1; D is uncertain. Germline V lookup: CDR1 GTSNPN, CDR2 SVGIG (reference sequence). V was cut by 1 base and J by 2 bases, with 6 bases left in between. The CDR3 loop spans 13 amino acids.

This chain uses TRBV12-3 or TRBV12-4 with TRBJ1-2; 7 bases match TRBD1. With 3 bases clipped from V and 8 bases from J, the junction kept 6 bases outside the gene matches. This CDR3 is 13 amino acids long. The CDR3: CASSFDRVRGYTF. The CDR3 DNA reads TGTGCCAGCAGTTTCGACAGGGTGCGCGGCTACACCTTC.

This chain joins TRBV28 and TRBJ1-2, with TRBD1 identical over 9 bases. The CDR3 covers 12 residues. CDR1 and CDR2 from the germline V gene are MDHEN and SYDVKM. With 5 bases clipped from V and 7 bases from J, the junction kept 2 bases outside the gene matches. CDR3 protein: CASSEDRGGYTF. The CDR3 DNA reads as TGTGCCAGCAGTGAGGACAGGGGTGGCTACACCTTC.

V usage is TRBV28 and J usage is TRBJ1-2; no definite D call. Germline V lookup: CDR1 MDHEN, CDR2 SYDVKM. This CDR3 region has 14 residues. The V and J ends lost 3 bases and 3 bases respectively, with 11 bases between them. The CDR3 loop reads CASSFPGMDYGYTF. CDR3 DNA sequence: TGTGCCAGCAGTTTCCCGGGGATGGACTATGGCTACACCTTC.

This clone was counted a few times. The chain recombines TRBV4-1 with TRBJ2-7, with TRBD1 as a possible D gene (7 bases). Germline values: CDR1 MGHRA, CDR2 YSYEKL. The CDR3 length is 15 residues. Trimming pared 1 base from V and 2 bases from J, leaving 12 bases between. For the CDR3, the DNA is TGCGCCAGCAGCCAAGGGCAGGGGGGTCCCTACGAGCAGTACTTC. Its protein product is CASSQGQGGPYEQYF.

This chain uses TRBV19 with TRBJ1-1, with D perhaps TRBD1 (6 bases). The ends were cut back, 3 bases at V and 0 bases at J, with 14 bases in the middle. CDR1 is LNHDA and CDR2 is SQIVND in the germline V gene (reference sequence). The CDR3 contains 16 residues. DNA of the CDR3: TGTGCCAGTAGTATGGCACAGGGAGGGGTGAACACTGAAGCTTTCTTT. This encodes CASSMAQGGVNTEAFF.

The sample holds one count of this clone. The V call is TRBV18, the J call TRBJ1-6; 7 bases map to TRBD1. V lost 4 bases, J lost 0 bases, and 0 bases stayed unmatched. The germline gives CDR1 KGHSH, CDR2 LQKENI. CDR3 length: 15 residues. The CDR3 DNA sequence: TGTGCCAGCTCACGGGACAGCTCCTATAATTCACCCCTCCACTTT. Its translation: CASSRDSSYNSPLHF.